Below are 29 T cell receptor beta chains sequenced from a single sample in a study of cytomegalovirus exposure and HLA in healthy donors. PCR used 60 Vbeta primers and 13 Jbeta primers. The data were produced by immunoSEQ multiplex PCR, yet TCRdb's version contains in-frame clones alone and is incomplete. In the table there are about 150,000 clones, over 65% of which are singletons. Material: PBMCs. Every receptor here comes from a woman aged 40-49 years in good health and CMV-seronegative.

This chain joins TRBV7-6 and TRBJ1-1; 7 nucleotides match TRBD1. Losses at the gene ends were 4 bases for V and 4 bases for J; bases not matched to a gene: 6. CDR3 length: 14 amino acids. Per the germline V gene, CDR1 is SGHVS and CDR2 is FNYEAQ. The CDR3 DNA follows: TGTGCCAGCAGCTCAACAGGGGCCGCCACTGAAGCTTTCTTT. This gives the protein CASSSTGAATEAFF.

The V gene is TRBV19, the J gene TRBJ1-2, with TRBD1 identical over 7 bases. CDR3 size: 15 residues. Germline trimming cut 2 bases from V and 5 bases from J; bases unmatched to any gene: 8. Germline V CDR1 and CDR2: LNHDA, SQIVND (reference sequence). The CDR3 DNA reads TGTGCCAGTAGTATACTACCGGGACAGTCTTATGGCTACACCTTC. As protein: CASSILPGQSYGYTF.

The chain joins TRBV6-5 to TRBJ2-5, with unresolved D. V lost 5 bases to trimming and J lost 3 bases, with 4 bases between them. This CDR3 is 11 amino acids long. Looked up from germline, CDR1 is MNHEY and CDR2 is SVGAGI. The CDR3 coding sequence is TGTGCCAGCAGTGACAAAGAGACCCAGTACTTC. Protein: CASSDKETQYF.

The chain carries TRBV11-3 and TRBJ2-2; D is perhaps TRBD2 (5 bases). Germline assignment: CDR1 SGHNT and CDR2 YENEEA. The CDR3 covers 14 residues. Trimming took off 3 bases at V and 3 bases at J, with 8 bases between the two ends. CDR3 DNA: TGTGCCAGCAGCTTGGACTTTCACACCGGGGAGCTGTTTTTT. Translating it yields CASSLDFHTGELFF.

The chain joins TRBV2 to TRBJ2-3; possibly TRBD1 for D (5 bases). CDR3 size: 14 residues. Trimming removed 7 bases from V and 3 bases from J, with 14 bases in between. CDR1 SNHLY and CDR2 FYNNEI come from the germline V gene. As DNA, the CDR3 is TGTGCCAGCACTTCGGCAGGGATTACAGATACGCAGTATTTT. Its translation is CASTSAGITDTQYF.

The rearrangement joins TRBV29-1 to TRBJ2-1; the D gene is possibly TRBD2 (6 bases). In germline, CDR1 is SQVTM, CDR2 ANQGSEA. Trimming removed 4 bases from V and 5 bases from J, with 12 bases in between. This CDR3 contains 13 residues. The CDR3 sequence: CSVGVAEDNEQFF. Here the CDR3 DNA reads TGCAGCGTTGGAGTAGCGGAGGACAATGAGCAGTTCTTC.

The chain has TRBV5-6 and TRBJ2-3; weak D call: TRBD1 (6 bases). V lost 0 bases, J lost 5 bases, and 13 bases lay in between. CDR1 and CDR2 from the germline V gene are SGHDT and YYEEEE. This CDR3 region has 15 residues. CDR3 sequence: CASSLVGASVDTQYF. For the CDR3, the DNA is TGTGCCAGCAGCTTGGTGGGGGCCTCCGTAGATACGCAGTATTTT.

The genes are TRBV20-1 and TRBJ2-3; D not certain. The CDR3 contains 10 residues. V lost 5 bases and J lost 5, with 5 bases in between. CDR1 is DFQATT and CDR2 is SNEGSKA in the germline V gene (reference sequence). CDR3 in DNA: TGCAGTGCTCCCAAAGATACGCAGTATTTT. It yields the protein CSAPKDTQYF.

This sequence joins TRBV12-5 and TRBJ1-3, with D unclear. The V gene's germline CDR1 is LGHNT and CDR2 FRNRAP. The CDR3 consists of 14 residues. V was clipped by 0 bases and J by 2 bases, with 5 bases between them. The CDR3 loop reads CASGLVGAGNTIYF. The DNA of the CDR3 is TGTGCTAGTGGTTTGGTAGGAGCTGGAAACACCATATATTTT.

The rearrangement links TRBV10-2 to TRBJ2-7, with 11 bases fitting TRBD1. This CDR3 is built from 14 residues. Germline CDR1 WSHSY, CDR2 SAAADI. Germline trimming cut 7 bases from V and 5 bases from J; bases unmatched to any gene: 7. CDR3 DNA sequence: TGCGCCAGCACCAAAGGACAGGGGGCCAACGAGCAGTACTTC. Encoded protein: CASTKGQGANEQYF.

This clone was found once. The genes are TRBV6-6 and TRBJ1-5; D unclear. V was pared by 0 bases and J by 6 bases, with 9 bases between. This CDR3 comprises 14 residues. CDR1 is MNHNY, CDR2 SVGAGI, per germline (reference sequence). The CDR3 coding sequence is TGTGCCAGCAGTTACTCAGGACTCCGTCAGCCCCAGCATTTT. Translating gives CASSYSGLRQPQHF.

The count of this clone is one. The chain has TRBV7-8 and TRBJ1-2; weak D call: TRBD1 (6 bases). Germline CDR1 SGHVS, CDR2 FQNEAQ. V lost 5 bases, J lost 5 bases, and 12 bases lay in between. The CDR3 length is 13 residues. CDR3 bases: TGTGCCAGCAGCCCACCCACAGGGTATGGCTACACCTTC. This codes for CASSPPTGYGYTF. Full variable domain (missing parts from reference TRBV7-8 and TRBJ1-2): GAGVSQSPRYKVAKRGQDVALRCDPISGHVSLFWYQQALGQGPEFLTYFQNEAQLDKSGLPSDRFFAERPEGSVSTLKIQRTQQEDSAVYLCASSPPTGYGYTFGSGTRLTVV.

This clone appeared once. The CDR3 region is CASSLGRQEDYGYTF. CDR3 DNA sequence: TGTGCCAGCAGCTTAGGTCGCCAGGAGGACTATGGCTACACCTTC. The rearrangement links TRBV11-2 to TRBJ1-2; no clear D. This CDR3 has 15 amino acids. Trimming left V 1 base short and J 3 bases short, with 12 bases between. Germline V gives CDR1 SGHAT, CDR2 FQNNGV.

This clone was counted once. This chain uses TRBV5-6 with TRBJ1-5; 7 bases agree with TRBD1. The CDR3 loop spans 15 amino acids. The germline CDR1 and CDR2 sequences are SGHDT and YYEEEE. The junction had 10 bases not matched to a gene; V was cut back by 3 bases and J by 7 bases. CDR3 DNA sequence: TGTGCCAGCAGCTCGACAGGGAGGTTGGGCCAGCCCCAGCATTTT. Its translation: CASSSTGRLGQPQHF.

The chain links TRBV5-4 to TRBJ2-7; D unresolved. The CDR3 is made up of 12 amino acids. Germline CDR1 is SGHNT and CDR2 is YYREEE (reference sequence). V lost 0 bases and J 6 bases, leaving 7 bases between the germline ends. CDR3 nucleotide sequence: TGTGCCAGCAGCTTGGGGCAGGCCGAGCAGTACTTC. Protein: CASSLGQAEQYF.

The genes are TRBV28 and TRBJ2-1; 8 nucleotides line up with TRBD2. The V gene end was trimmed by 6 bases and the J gene end by 6 bases; junction bases not matched to a gene: 13. This CDR3 region has 16 residues. Germline loops: CDR1 MDHEN, CDR2 SYDVKM. The CDR3 nucleotides are TGTGCCAGCAGAGAAGCGGGGGCGCCCGGGGGCAATGAGCAGTTCTTC. It encodes CASREAGAPGGNEQFF.

The chain has TRBV5-1 and TRBJ2-3; possibly TRBD2 for D (6 bases). V lost 4 bases and J 6 bases, leaving 15 bases between the germline ends. CDR1 and CDR2 (germline): SGHRS, YFSETQ. The CDR3 spans 14 residues. The CDR3 reads CASSPLAGRDTQYF. The CDR3 bases are TGCGCCAGCAGCCCCCTGGCAGGGAGGGATACGCAGTATTTT.

The chain combines TRBV6-1 with TRBJ2-1, with 12 bases fitting TRBD2. Germline-derived CDR1 and CDR2 are MNHNS and SASEGT. The V segment lost 8 bases and the J segment 9 bases; nucleotides outside the gene matches: 11. This CDR3 region has 15 residues. The CDR3 nucleotides are TGTGCCAGCGCGGACCTAGCGGGAGGGCCCGGTGAGCAGTTCTTC. Its protein product is CASADLAGGPGEQFF.

This rearrangement joins TRBV5-1 to TRBJ2-3, with a weak D call TRBD1 (6 bases). V lost 4 bases and J lost 3, with 12 bases in between. This CDR3 has 14 residues. CDR1 and CDR2 from the germline V gene are SGHRS and YFSETQ. The CDR3 DNA reads as TGCGCCAGCAGCACCGCAGGGGTTACAGATACGCAGTATTTT. It is translated as CASSTAGVTDTQYF. Complete variable domain (other parts from reference TRBV5-1 and TRBJ2-3): KAGVTQTPRYLIKTRGQQVTLSCSPISGHRSVSWYQQTPGQGLQFLFEYFSETQRNKGNFPGRFSGRQFSNSRSEMNVSTLELGDSALYLCASSTAGVTDTQYFGPGTRLTVL.

The rearrangement joins TRBV19 to TRBJ1-4; tentative D call: TRBD1 (6 bases). CDR3 size: 15 residues. V lost 4 bases and J lost 7, with 16 bases in between. Germline CDR1 reads LNHDA; CDR2 reads SQIVND (reference sequence). The CDR3 spells CASSNLQGSGEKLFF. The CDR3 bases are TGTGCCAGTAGTAACCTGCAGGGGTCGGGTGAAAAACTGTTTTTT.

This chain connects TRBV28 to TRBJ1-1; the match to TRBD1 covers 10 bases. From germline, CDR1 is MDHEN and CDR2 SYDVKM. The CDR3 is 15 residues long. V lost 6 bases, J lost 5 bases, and 9 bases stayed unmatched. DNA for the CDR3: TGTGCCAGCAGCCCACACGGACAGGGGGATACTGAAGCTTTCTTT. As protein: CASSPHGQGDTEAFF.

The CDR3 protein is CASSSGQGDYGYTF. CDR3 bases: TGTGCCAGCAGTTCCGGACAGGGGGACTATGGCTACACCTTC. V usage is TRBV28 and J usage is TRBJ1-2; TRBD1 aligns across 10 bases. CDR3 length: 14 residues. Germline V lookup: CDR1 MDHEN, CDR2 SYDVKM. J lost 3 bases, V lost 4 bases, and 2 bases had no gene match.

The chain uses TRBV6-1 and TRBJ1-5, with 11 bases fitting TRBD1. V lost 8 bases to trimming and J lost 3 bases; unmatched junction nucleotides: 3. Germline V gene data show CDR1 as MNHNS and CDR2 as SASEGT. This CDR3 spans 14 amino acids. The CDR3 DNA is TGTGCCAGCTCGGGACAGGGGGACAATCAGCCCCAGCATTTT. Residues: CASSGQGDNQPQHF.

The chain combines TRBV28 with TRBJ1-2; TRBD1 matches at 9 bases. The CDR3 is 16 amino acids. Germline loops: CDR1 MDHEN, CDR2 SYDVKM. Trimming removed 6 bases from V and 8 bases from J; junction bases left unmatched: 16. CDR3 bases: TGTGCCAGCAGCCGCCCGCCGGGACAGGGTGAGAAGGGCTACACCTTC. Translation gives CASSRPPGQGEKGYTF.

V and J are TRBV7-9 and TRBJ1-2; D gene unclear. CDR1 SEHNR and CDR2 FQNEAQ come from the germline V gene (reference sequence). Trimming removed 11 bases from V and 6 bases from J, with 4 bases in between. The CDR3 is 8 amino acids. CDR3: CAPDGYTF. CDR3 in DNA: TGTGCCCCAGATGGCTACACCTTC.

In this sample, this clone turned up once. The genes are TRBV19 and TRBJ1-5; a weak D match, TRBD1 (5 bases). The germline gives CDR1 LNHDA, CDR2 SQIVND (reference sequence). The V and J ends lost 1 base and 7 bases respectively, with 8 bases between them. There are 13 residues in the CDR3. CDR3 bases: TGTGCCAGTAGTATAGGTGGGGCCCAGCCCCAGCATTTT. Translated: CASSIGGAQPQHF.

The chain recombines TRBV6-6 with TRBJ2-7, with D hard to call. Trimming cost V 0 bases and J 3 bases, with 6 bases left between them. CDR1 MNHNY and CDR2 SVGAGI come from the germline V gene (reference sequence). The CDR3 is 13 amino acids. CDR3 in DNA: TGTGCCAGCAGTTACTCCCCAGACTACGAGCAGTACTTC. This encodes CASSYSPDYEQYF.

The chain uses TRBV11-3 and TRBJ2-7; 9 bases fit TRBD1. The junction had 12 bases not matched to a gene; V was cut back by 5 bases and J by 7 bases. The CDR3 loop spans 15 amino acids. The germline V gene encodes CDR1 SGHNT and CDR2 YENEEA. DNA of the CDR3: TGTGCCAGCAGCACCTTAACAGGGGGCTACGGAGAGCAGTACTTC. Encoded protein: CASSTLTGGYGEQYF. Full variable domain (outside the CDR3, taken from reference TRBV11-3 and TRBJ2-7): EAGVVQSPRYKIIEKKQPVAFWCNPISGHNTLYWYLQNLGQGPELLIRYENEEAVDDSQLPKDRFSAERLKGVDSTLKIQPAELGDSAVYLCASSTLTGGYGEQYFGPGTRLTVT.

The chain is built from TRBV28 and TRBJ1-2, with 7 bases lining up with TRBD1. This CDR3 spans 14 amino acids. Trimming took 6 bases from V and 3 from J; bases not matched to a gene: 7. Germline loops: CDR1 MDHEN, CDR2 SYDVKM. The CDR3 coding sequence is TGTGCCAGCAGCCTGGGACAGTTCTACTATGGCTACACCTTC. Translated: CASSLGQFYYGYTF.